This paragraph covers one TCR beta chain sequence. The record originates from a study of blood T cell repertoires in COVID-19. Looking at the study overall: COVID-19 samples collected from the United States, Italy and Spain covered acute and convalescent phases.

Trimming removed 2 bases from V and 5 bases from J; junction bases left unmatched: 8. CDR1 is SGHRS and CDR2 is YFSETQ in the germline V gene. The CDR3 is 16 amino acids. The method was immunoSEQ multiplex PCR; TCRdb's version includes in-frame clones alone and lacks a portion of them. The data hold about 250,000 clones, with 88% observed a single time. The receptor comes from a woman between 40 and 55 years old who had recovered from COVID-19. The chain has TRBV5-1 and TRBJ2-3, with TRBD1 matching over 10 bases. The sequenced material came from peripheral blood. The CDR3 reads CASSFRDRGRGDTQYF. The CDR3 DNA reads as TGCGCCAGCAGCTTCCGGGACAGGGGTCGAGGAGATACGCAGTATTTT.